This T cell receptor (beta chain) was retrieved from a study of blood T cell repertoires in COVID-19. Study-level background: Samples taken during acute and convalescent COVID-19 were collected in the United States, Italy and Spain. Sources were T cells, B-cell-depleted T cells, or PBMCs; the material itself was cDNA or gDNA.

In the source study's methods: The authors estimated nucleated cell counts from reference gene primer amplification. The table came from immunoSEQ multiplex PCR; TCRdb's copy has only in-frame clones and leaves some out. That table gives V, J and clone size, and the DNA gave D and trimming. The data contain 150,000 to 200,000 clones, approximately 86% of them singletons. CDR3 length: 15 amino acids. Germline CDR1 and CDR2: MGHRA and YSYEKL. V lost 0 bases to trimming and J lost 4 bases; unmatched junction nucleotides: 3. Sample: peripheral blood. The genes are TRBV4-1 and TRBJ2-5, with 9 bases fitting TRBD1. This clonotype was obtained from a man between 60 and 75 years old with acute or convalescent COVID-19. CDR3 nucleotides: TGCGCCAGCAGCCAAGAACAGGGGGCGGGAGAGACCCAGTACTTC. Translating gives CASSQEQGAGETQYF.